A single sample gave rise to the 27 T cell receptor beta chains below, sequenced in a study of response to subunit inactivated influenza vaccine. TCRdb fed the RT-PCR reads into MiXCR, producing one record per CDR3 protein. Among hundreds of thousands of distinct CDR3 sequences listed, about 15% were seen once. The sequencing here drew on PBMCs from blood, taken less than 15 days before vaccination. Source of these receptors: a man in his fifties who received an inactivated influenza vaccine.

This clonotype was detected many times. The chain uses TRBV4-3 and TRBJ1-2; D is unresolved. Germline values: CDR1 LGHNA, CDR2 YSLEER. The V and J ends lost 4 bases and 2 bases respectively, with 17 bases between them. This CDR3 is 16 amino acids long. CDR3 bases: TGCGCCAGCAGCCCCCATAACCCCGGCAGCAACTATGGCTACACCTTC. Residues: CASSPHNPGSNYGYTF.

The chain carries TRBV4-2 and TRBJ1-5; D not resolved. Germline V gene data show CDR1 as LGHNA and CDR2 as YNFKEQ. The CDR3 has 14 amino acids. Trimming pared 0 bases from V and 3 bases from J, leaving 6 bases between. As DNA, the CDR3 is TGTGCCAGCAGCCAAGACAGTTTCAATCAGCCCCAGCATTTT. Translated, it gives CASSQDSFNQPQHF.

This clonotype was counted ten times or more. The chain joins TRBV15 to TRBJ1-1; D remains ambiguous. Trimming took 3 bases from V and 0 from J, leaving 2 bases between them. Germline V gives CDR1 LNHNV, CDR2 YYDKDF (reference sequence). The CDR3 is 12 amino acids. CDR3 residues: CATSSMNTEAFF. The DNA of the CDR3 is TGTGCCACCAGCAGTATGAACACTGAAGCTTTCTTT. The full variable domain, in which reference TRBV15 and TRBJ1-1 provide the parts outside the CDR3, is DAMVIQNPRYQVTQFGKPVTLSCSQTLNHNVMYWYQQKSSQAPKLLFHYYDKDFNNEADTPDNFQSRRPNTSFCFLDIRSPGLGDTAMYLCATSSMNTEAFFGQGTRLTVV.

This chain uses TRBV13 with TRBJ2-5; a weak D match, TRBD1 (5 bases). Germline V gene data show CDR1 as PRHDT and CDR2 as FYEKMQ (reference sequence). The CDR3 loop spans 14 amino acids. Trimming took off 5 bases at V and 4 bases at J, with 14 bases between the two ends. The CDR3 reads CASSTGGAVETQYF. The CDR3 DNA reads as TGTGCCAGCAGCACAGGTGGGGCAGTAGAGACCCAGTACTTC. Using reference TRBV13 and TRBJ2-5 for the parts outside the CDR3, the full variable domain is AAGVIQSPRHLIKEKRETATLKCYPIPRHDTVYWYQQGPGQDPQFLISFYEKMQSDKGSIPDRFSAQQFSDYHSELNMSSLELGDSALYFCASSTGGAVETQYFGPGTRLLVL.

The CDR3 protein is CASSLSLFTGELFF. CDR3 nucleotides: TGTGCCAGCAGCCTCTCCTTATTCACCGGGGAGCTGTTTTTT. V is TRBV7-3 and J is TRBJ2-2; D gene ambiguous. Trimming removed 5 bases at V and 4 bases at J, with 11 bases between. The CDR3 runs 14 residues. CDR1 is SGHTA and CDR2 is FQGTGA in the germline V gene.

The chain recombines TRBV28 with TRBJ1-5; D perhaps matches TRBD1 (6 bases). Between the trimmed V and J ends, which lost 7 bases and 1 base, there was a span of 11 bases. The CDR3 is 14 residues long. The V gene's germline CDR1 is MDHEN and CDR2 SYDVKM. CDR3 coding DNA: TGTGCCAGCACCCGGACAGCGAGCAATCAGCCCCAGCATTTT. Protein product: CASTRTASNQPQHF. The entire variable domain, with the rest obtained from reference TRBV28 and TRBJ1-5, is as follows: DVKVTQSSRYLVKRTGEKVFLECVQDMDHENMFWYRQDPGLGLRLIYFSYDVKMKEKGDIPEGYSVSREKKERFSLILESASTNQTSMYLCASTRTASNQPQHFGDGTRLSIL.

The genes are TRBV29-1 and TRBJ2-7; D may be TRBD2 (6 bases). The CDR3 is 14 amino acids. V was cut by 4 bases and J by 0 bases, with 13 bases left in between. Germline V gene sequence: CDR1 SQVTM, CDR2 ANQGSEA. Written as DNA, the CDR3 is TGCAGCGTTGTGCGGGGCTCGAGCTCCTACGAGCAGTACTTC. Amino acids: CSVVRGSSSYEQYF.

In its sample, this clonotype was seen many times. The chain combines TRBV7-8 with TRBJ1-1; perhaps TRBD1 as D (6 bases). Per germline, CDR1 SGHVS and CDR2 FQNEAQ. With 4 bases removed from V and 5 bases from J, the gap between germline ends came to 20 bases. CDR3 length: 16 amino acids. CDR3 in DNA: TGTGCCAGCAGCTCCATCTCAGGGGTGATTGGGACTGAAGCTTTCTTT. This codes for CASSSISGVIGTEAFF.

The table lists this clonotype with a few counts. The chain employs TRBV5-1 and TRBJ2-7; 9 bases map to TRBD1. This CDR3 has 18 residues. The V segment lost 3 bases and the J segment 3 bases; nucleotides outside the gene matches: 16. Germline V gene lookup returns CDR1 SGHRS and CDR2 YFSETQ. The CDR3 loop is CASSSGTGFWGSSYEQYF. The CDR3 region has the DNA TGCGCCAGCAGCTCGGGGACAGGGTTTTGGGGTTCGAGCTACGAGCAGTACTTC.

A few counts support this clonotype. The chain couples TRBV4-3 to TRBJ1-2; no definite D call. This CDR3 is 12 amino acids long. Germline V gives CDR1 LGHNA, CDR2 YSLEER. Trimming left V 5 bases short and J 7 bases short, with 11 bases between. The CDR3 region has the DNA TGCGCCAGCAGCAGTTCCCCGGCTGGCTACACCTTC. Translated, it gives CASSSSPAGYTF.

V gene TRBV29-1 combines with J gene TRBJ1-1; a weak D match, TRBD1 (5 bases). The germline CDR1 and CDR2 sequences are SQVTM and ANQGSEA. The CDR3 is 13 residues long. Trimming removed 6 bases from V and 7 bases from J, with 18 bases in between. Here the CDR3 reads CSVGEQEFLEAFF. Here the CDR3 DNA reads TGCAGCGTGGGGGAACAGGAGTTTCTTGAAGCTTTCTTT.

This clonotype was seen a handful of times. V is TRBV12-5 and J is TRBJ1-1; TRBD1 might be the D (6 bases). V was trimmed by 6 bases and J by 4 bases, leaving 12 bases between them. The CDR3 runs to 13 residues. The germline V gene has CDR1 LGHNT and CDR2 FRNRAP. The CDR3: CASGQGFGTEAFF. The DNA for the CDR3 is TGTGCTAGTGGACAGGGTTTTGGCACTGAAGCTTTCTTT. Full variable domain (outside the CDR3, taken from reference TRBV12-5 and TRBJ1-1): DARVTQTPRHKVTEMGQEVTMRCQPILGHNTVFWYRQTMMQGLELLAYFRNRAPLDDSGMPKDRFSAEMPDATLATLKIQPSEPRDSAVYFCASGQGFGTEAFFGQGTRLTVV.

The chain recombines TRBV4-3 with TRBJ2-7; D is possibly TRBD1 or TRBD2 (5 bases each). The germline V gene has CDR1 LGHNA and CDR2 YSLEER. Trimming took off 3 bases at V and 3 bases at J, with 15 bases between the two ends. This CDR3 has 15 amino acids. CDR3 sequence reads: CASSQVDARGYEQYF. The CDR3 region has the DNA TGCGCCAGCAGCCAGGTTGATGCGAGGGGCTACGAGCAGTACTTC.

The rearrangement links TRBV20-1 to TRBJ1-6, with a possible D match to TRBD1 (5 bases). The CDR3 has 15 residues. V was shortened by 2 bases and J by 5 bases, with 13 bases between the two germline ends. Germline V CDR1 and CDR2: DFQATT, SNEGSKA (reference sequence). Here the CDR3 reads CSARPPGTDNSPLHF. The CDR3 nucleotides read TGCAGTGCTAGACCCCCCGGGACGGATAATTCACCCCTCCACTTT.

This clonotype was detected a few times. The chain is built from TRBV12-3 or TRBV12-4 and TRBJ2-7, with no clear D. The CDR3 loop spans 16 amino acids. Trimming took off 0 bases at V and 4 bases at J, with 16 bases between the two ends. The CDR3 loop is CASSLAPSKGSYEQYF. The DNA for the CDR3 is TGTGCCAGCAGTTTAGCGCCCTCAAAGGGATCGTACGAGCAGTACTTC.

This clonotype was picked up a small number of times. The chain's CDR3 is CSADGAGGNEQFF. In nucleotides, the CDR3 is TGCAGTGCTGATGGGGCGGGGGGGAATGAGCAGTTCTTC. The genes are TRBV20-1 and TRBJ2-1, with 9 positions matching TRBD2. This CDR3 comprises 13 residues. CDR1 DFQATT and CDR2 SNEGSKA come from the germline V gene (reference sequence). Germline trimming cut 5 bases from V and 7 bases from J; bases unmatched to any gene: 6.

J is TRBJ2-4 and V is TRBV4-1, with TRBD2 identical over 7 bases. The CDR3 totals 16 residues. V trimming: 1 base; J trimming: 0 bases; junction bases outside the gene matches: 3. The germline gives CDR1 MGHRA, CDR2 YSYEKL. The chain's CDR3 is CASSQGGGVAKNIQYF. DNA for the CDR3: TGCGCCAGCAGCCAAGGGGGGGGAGTAGCCAAAAACATTCAGTACTTC.

In its sample, this clonotype was seen a few times. The chain couples TRBV4-2 to TRBJ2-2, with 10 nucleotides matching TRBD2. The V and J ends lost 0 bases and 1 base, in that order; junction bases with no gene match: 2. Germline-derived CDR1 and CDR2 are LGHNA and YNFKEQ. The CDR3 covers 17 residues. This chain's CDR3 is CASSQDVAGGNTGELFF. The CDR3 coding sequence is TGTGCCAGCAGCCAAGATGTAGCGGGAGGGAACACCGGGGAGCTGTTTTTT.

This clonotype was recorded many times. This chain uses TRBV4-1 with TRBJ2-5; D not resolved. This CDR3 comprises 14 residues. The germline V and J ends were trimmed by 4 bases and 4 bases, with 13 bases remaining between them. Germline V gene lookup returns CDR1 MGHRA and CDR2 YSYEKL. In DNA form, the CDR3 reads TGCGCCAGCAGCCCAATTACTGCCCGAGAGACCCAGTACTTC. It codes for CASSPITARETQYF.

This chain connects TRBV24-1 to TRBJ1-1; 10 positions match TRBD1. Unmatched junction bases numbered 5, after V lost 7 bases and J lost 7 bases. Germline-derived CDR1 and CDR2 are KGHDR and SFDVKD. The CDR3 has 13 residues. CDR3 amino acids: CATSRQGAGEAFF. The CDR3 DNA reads TGTGCCACCAGCCGACAGGGGGCCGGTGAAGCTTTCTTT.

The rearrangement uses TRBV7-8 and TRBJ1-1, with 7 bases matching TRBD1. CDR1 is SGHVS, CDR2 FQNEAQ, per germline. Unmatched junction bases numbered 7, after V lost 2 bases and J lost 1 base. The length of the CDR3 is 16 residues. The CDR3 loop reads CASSLLRGLGNTEAFF. In DNA, the CDR3 is TGTGCCAGCAGCTTACTTAGGGGGCTCGGGAACACTGAAGCTTTCTTT.

A few counts support this clonotype. The gene calls are TRBV29-1 and TRBJ1-2; 8 bases are a match to TRBD1. CDR1 and CDR2 (germline): SQVTM, ANQGSEA. V was pared by 7 bases and J by 8 bases, with 9 bases of the junction left unmatched. This CDR3 has 12 residues. For the CDR3, the DNA is TGCAGCGCTAAGGACAGGGCAGAGGGCTACACCTTC. Amino acid sequence: CSAKDRAEGYTF.

This clonotype was seen a few times. The chain recombines TRBV7-2 with TRBJ2-3, with D perhaps matching TRBD2 (6 bases). Germline V CDR1 and CDR2: SGHTA, FQGNSA. This CDR3 contains 16 residues. V lost 3 bases and J lost 8, with 21 bases in between. The CDR3 loop is CASSLGRRGPTGTQYF. CDR3 in DNA: TGTGCCAGCAGCTTGGGACGGCGGGGCCCCACGGGTACGCAGTATTTT.

The rearrangement links TRBV20-1 to TRBJ1-1, with a weak D call TRBD1 (5 bases). The CDR3 has 15 amino acids. The V end was cut by 5 bases, the J end by 2 bases, with 18 bases between. CDR1 and CDR2 (germline): DFQATT, SNEGSKA (reference sequence). This CDR3 is CSAPKTDSPNTEAFF. CDR3 nucleotide sequence: TGCAGTGCTCCTAAGACCGACAGCCCTAACACTGAAGCTTTCTTT.

The CDR3 DNA sequence: TGCAGTGCTAGGAGGGGACAGGGCGAGACCCAGTACTTC. Amino acids: CSARRGQGETQYF. V is TRBV20-1 and J is TRBJ2-5; 9 positions match TRBD1. CDR3 length equals 13 residues. Germline assignment: CDR1 DFQATT and CDR2 SNEGSKA (reference sequence). With 3 bases clipped from V and 5 bases from J, the junction kept 4 bases outside the gene matches.

This clonotype showed up just a few times. The J gene is TRBJ2-7, the V gene TRBV11-1; 8 positions match TRBD1. V was pared by 6 bases and J by 3 bases, with 10 bases of the junction left unmatched. The CDR3 is made up of 15 amino acids. Germline V gene lookup returns CDR1 SGHAT and CDR2 FQDESV (reference sequence). CDR3 in DNA: TGTGCCAGCAGTAAACAGGGGGATCCTCGCTACGAGCAGTACTTC. Protein: CASSKQGDPRYEQYF.

This chain joins TRBV29-1 and TRBJ2-7, with D perhaps TRBD1 (6 bases). CDR1 is SQVTM, CDR2 ANQGSEA, per germline. This CDR3 contains 14 residues. Trimming pared 6 bases from V and 6 bases from J, leaving 21 bases between. The CDR3: CSVGRQAGSGEQYF. The CDR3 nucleotides are TGCAGCGTCGGTAGACAGGCAGGTTCGGGCGAGCAGTACTTC.